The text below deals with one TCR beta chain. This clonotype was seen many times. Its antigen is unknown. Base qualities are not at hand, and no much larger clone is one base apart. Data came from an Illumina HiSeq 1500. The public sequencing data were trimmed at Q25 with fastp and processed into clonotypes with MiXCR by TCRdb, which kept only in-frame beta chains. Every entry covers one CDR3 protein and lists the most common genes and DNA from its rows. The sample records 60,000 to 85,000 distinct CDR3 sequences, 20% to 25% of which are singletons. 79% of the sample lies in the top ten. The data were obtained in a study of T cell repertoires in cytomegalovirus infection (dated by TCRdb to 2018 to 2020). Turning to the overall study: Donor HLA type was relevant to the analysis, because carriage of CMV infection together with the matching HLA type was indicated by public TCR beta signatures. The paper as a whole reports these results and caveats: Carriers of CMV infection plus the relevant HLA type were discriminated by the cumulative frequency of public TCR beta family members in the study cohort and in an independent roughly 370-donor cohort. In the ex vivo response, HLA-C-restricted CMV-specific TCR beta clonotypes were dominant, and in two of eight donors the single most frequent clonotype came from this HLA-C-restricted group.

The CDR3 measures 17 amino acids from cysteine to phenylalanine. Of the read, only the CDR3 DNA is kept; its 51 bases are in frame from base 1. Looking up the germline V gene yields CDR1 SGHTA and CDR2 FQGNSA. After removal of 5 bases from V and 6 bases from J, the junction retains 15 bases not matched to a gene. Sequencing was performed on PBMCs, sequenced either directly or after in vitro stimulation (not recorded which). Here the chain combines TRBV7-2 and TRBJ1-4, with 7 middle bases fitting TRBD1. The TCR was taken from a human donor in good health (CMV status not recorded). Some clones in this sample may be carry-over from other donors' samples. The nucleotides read TGTGCCAGCAGCCGGGGACAGTGGGGGGGCCCGGATGAAAAACTGTTTTTT. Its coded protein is CASSRGQWGGPDEKLFF.